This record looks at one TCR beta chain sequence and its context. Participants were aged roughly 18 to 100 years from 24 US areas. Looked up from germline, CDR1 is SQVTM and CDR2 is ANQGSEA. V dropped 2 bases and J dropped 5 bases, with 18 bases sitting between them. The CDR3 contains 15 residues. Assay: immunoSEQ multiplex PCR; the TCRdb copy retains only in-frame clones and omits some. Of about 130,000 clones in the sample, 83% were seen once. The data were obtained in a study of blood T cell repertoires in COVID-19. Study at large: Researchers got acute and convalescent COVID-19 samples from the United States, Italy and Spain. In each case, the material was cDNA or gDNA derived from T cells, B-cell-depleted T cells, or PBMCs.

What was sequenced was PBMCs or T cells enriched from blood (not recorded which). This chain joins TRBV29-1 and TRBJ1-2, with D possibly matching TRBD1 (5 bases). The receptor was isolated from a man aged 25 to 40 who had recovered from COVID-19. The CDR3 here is CSVETGARGYYGYTF. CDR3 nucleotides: TGCAGCGTTGAAACAGGAGCTCGGGGGTATTATGGCTACACCTTC.